These 18 T cell receptor beta chains originate from one sample sequenced in a study of blood T cell repertoires in COVID-19. Profiled with immunoSEQ multiplex PCR; TCRdb holds only in-frame clones, not every one. The sample consists of 200,000 or so clones, roughly 80% of them appearing once. The sample taken for sequencing was peripheral blood. These TCRs come from a man younger than 40 with active or convalescent COVID-19.

The chain uses TRBV5-1 and TRBJ2-6; 7 positions agree with TRBD1. V trimming: 4 bases; J trimming: 2 bases; junction bases outside the gene matches: 3. Germline V gives CDR1 SGHRS, CDR2 YFSETQ. The length of the CDR3 is 15 residues. The CDR3 DNA sequence: TGCGCCAGCAGCCCTGGGACAGCTGGGGCCAACGTCCTGACTTTC. Translated: CASSPGTAGANVLTF.

The chain combines TRBV7-2 with TRBJ1-2; D call uncertain. The germline V gene encodes CDR1 SGHTA and CDR2 FQGNSA. Trimming left V 3 bases short and J 4 bases short, with 18 bases between. The CDR3 has 16 amino acids. The CDR3: CASSFQPEGLVYGYTF. The CDR3 coding sequence is TGTGCCAGCAGCTTCCAGCCCGAGGGCCTCGTCTATGGCTACACCTTC.

The chain joins TRBV4-1 to TRBJ1-1; TRBD1 aligns across 7 bases. The germline V gene encodes CDR1 MGHRA and CDR2 YSYEKL. The V gene end was trimmed by 0 bases and the J gene end by 7 bases; junction bases not matched to a gene: 14. The CDR3 has 17 residues. Here the CDR3 reads CASSQERDSLTEGEAFF. DNA of the CDR3: TGCGCCAGCAGCCAAGAACGGGACAGCTTAACAGAGGGTGAAGCTTTCTTT.

This clone appeared a few times. The chain carries TRBV5-6 and TRBJ2-3; 9 bases match TRBD2. The germline V gene has CDR1 SGHDT and CDR2 YYEEEE. The V gene end was trimmed by 4 bases and the J gene end by 1 base; junction bases not matched to a gene: 13. The CDR3 is 18 amino acids. CDR3 in amino acids: CASSPSTSGPAGTDTQYF. As DNA, the CDR3 is TGTGCCAGCAGCCCCTCGACTAGCGGACCAGCCGGCACAGATACGCAGTATTTT.

The chain employs TRBV19 and TRBJ2-7, with 7 bases fitting TRBD2. Germline CDR1 reads LNHDA; CDR2 reads SQIVND (reference sequence). V lost 5 bases to trimming and J lost 6 bases; unmatched junction nucleotides: 7. The length of the CDR3 is 13 residues. DNA for the CDR3: TGTGCCAGTAGTGAATATCTAGCGGCCGAGCAGTACTTC. It encodes CASSEYLAAEQYF.

This chain connects TRBV5-4 to TRBJ1-2; perhaps TRBD1 as D (6 bases). The CDR3 is 15 amino acids. Trimming took 1 base from V and 6 from J, leaving 16 bases between them. The germline V gene encodes CDR1 SGHNT and CDR2 YYREEE (reference sequence). The CDR3 spells CASSLWQGKVNGYTF. The CDR3, as DNA: TGTGCCAGCAGCTTGTGGCAGGGGAAGGTAAATGGCTACACCTTC.

The chain carries TRBV28 and TRBJ1-1, with 12 bases matching TRBD1. Germline V gene data show CDR1 as MDHEN and CDR2 as SYDVKM. The ends lost 6 bases at V and 4 bases at J; junction bases unmatched: 9. The CDR3 covers 16 residues. CDR3 DNA: TGTGCCAGCAGCGGAGGGACAGGGGGCGCGAGCACTGAAGCTTTCTTT. As protein: CASSGGTGGASTEAFF.

This sequence joins TRBV19 and TRBJ1-2; TRBD1 agrees at 8 bases. Germline CDR1 LNHDA, CDR2 SQIVND (reference sequence). V was clipped by 7 bases and J by 8 bases; unmatched bases: 9. This CDR3 has 13 residues. The CDR3 here is CASIGQGRDGYTF. The CDR3 region has the DNA TGTGCCAGTATTGGACAGGGCAGAGACGGCTACACCTTC.

The rearrangement uses TRBV18 and TRBJ2-7; TRBD1 agrees at 11 bases. V was clipped by 8 bases and J by 7 bases; unmatched bases: 22. The CDR3 is 18 amino acids. Germline values: CDR1 KGHSH, CDR2 LQKENI. The CDR3 nucleotides are TGTGCCAGCCCCTCACCAAAATACTGTCTGGACAGGGGGCAGGAGCAGTACGTC. Its protein is CASPSPKYCLDRGQEQYV.

The rearrangement links TRBV27 to TRBJ2-3; D is unclear. The CDR3 totals 16 residues. Germline CDR1 reads MNHEY; CDR2 reads SMNVEV (reference sequence). Between the trimmed V and J ends, which lost 0 bases and 0 bases, there was a span of 10 bases. The CDR3 DNA is TGTGCCAGCAGTTTATCTAGCTCGCGGAGCACAGATACGCAGTATTTT. Residues: CASSLSSSRSTDTQYF.

The rearrangement joins TRBV11-2 to TRBJ2-5; possible D gene TRBD1, 6 bases. CDR3 length: 12 amino acids. Germline CDR1 and CDR2: SGHAT and FQNNGV. Trimming pared 4 bases from V and 5 bases from J, leaving 8 bases between. DNA of the CDR3: TGTGCCAGCAGCTCAGACAGGGAGACCCAGTACTTC. The encoded protein is CASSSDRETQYF.

V usage is TRBV15 and J usage is TRBJ2-3; tentative D call: TRBD2 (6 bases). The CDR3 spans 15 residues. CDR1 and CDR2 from the germline V gene are LNHNV and YYDKDF (reference sequence). The germline V and J ends were trimmed by 1 base and 3 bases, with 11 bases remaining between them. CDR3 DNA: TGTGCCACCAGCAGAGTAGGGACTTTTACAGATACGCAGTATTTT. Translation: CATSRVGTFTDTQYF.

This clone has just a few counts. The chain carries TRBV9 and TRBJ1-5; no reliable D call. CDR1 and CDR2 from the germline V gene are SGDLS and YYNGEE. This CDR3 region has 14 residues. V gave up 3 bases and J gave up 7 bases, with 14 bases separating them. CDR3 amino acids: CASSAEAGYQPQHF. The CDR3 nucleotides are TGTGCCAGCAGCGCCGAGGCGGGGTACCAGCCCCAGCATTTT. Full variable domain (outside the CDR3, taken from reference TRBV9 and TRBJ1-5): DSGVTQTPKHLITATGQRVTLRCSPRSGDLSVYWYQQSLDQGLQFLIQYYNGEERAKGNILERFSAQQFPDLHSELNLSSLELGDSALYFCASSAEAGYQPQHFGDGTRLSIL.

The chain recombines TRBV28 with TRBJ2-4, with a tentative D call TRBD2 (6 bases). The V end lost 6 bases, the J end lost 0 bases, and 24 bases lay between the germline ends. The CDR3 runs to 19 residues. Germline V CDR1 and CDR2: MDHEN, SYDVKM. This CDR3 is CASSPGAAGGILAKNIQYF. In DNA form, the CDR3 reads TGTGCCAGCAGCCCCGGGGCAGCCGGAGGGATACTAGCCAAAAACATTCAGTACTTC.

The chain combines TRBV6-5 with TRBJ1-3, with TRBD1 as a possible D gene (5 bases). Germline V gives CDR1 MNHEY, CDR2 SVGAGI. This CDR3 contains 14 residues. With 8 bases removed from V and 0 bases from J, the gap between germline ends came to 11 bases. CDR3 loop: CASPGQGSGNTIYF. CDR3 nucleotides: TGTGCCAGCCCCGGGCAGGGCTCTGGAAACACCATATATTTT.

This rearrangement joins TRBV2 to TRBJ1-1; 10 bases fit TRBD1. V dropped 7 bases and J dropped 0; count of bases not matched to a gene: 11. CDR3 length: 17 amino acids. Germline lookup yields CDR1 SNHLY and CDR2 FYNNEI. The CDR3 loop reads CASTPIDRGQMNTEAFF. The CDR3 DNA reads as TGTGCCAGCACCCCCATTGACAGGGGGCAAATGAACACTGAAGCTTTCTTT.

The chain uses TRBV5-1 and TRBJ2-5, with TRBD1 identical over 9 bases. V gave up 1 base and J gave up 6 bases; unmatched junction bases: 19. Germline lookup yields CDR1 SGHRS and CDR2 YFSETQ. The length of the CDR3 is 19 residues. The CDR3 region has the DNA TGCGCCAGCAGCTTGTCGGCGTCCGCGGGGGACAGGGCGTTAAAGACCCAGTACTTC. The encoded protein is CASSLSASAGDRALKTQYF. Variable domain in full (rest from reference TRBV5-1 and TRBJ2-5): KAGVTQTPRYLIKTRGQQVTLSCSPISGHRSVSWYQQTPGQGLQFLFEYFSETQRNKGNFPGRFSGRQFSNSRSEMNVSTLELGDSALYLCASSLSASAGDRALKTQYFGPGTRLLVL.

V gene TRBV5-4 combines with J gene TRBJ1-1; TRBD1 matches at 8 bases. CDR3 length: 15 residues. The germline V gene encodes CDR1 SGHNT and CDR2 YYREEE (reference sequence). Trimming at V came to 2 bases and at J to 4 bases, leaving 7 bases not matched to a gene. The CDR3 loop reads CASSFGQGSGTEAFF. DNA for the CDR3: TGTGCCAGCAGCTTCGGACAGGGCTCCGGCACTGAAGCTTTCTTT.